This passage covers 29 T cell receptor beta chains from one sample sequenced in a study of siplizumab effects on memory and regulatory T cells. TCRdb's table, derived via immunoSEQ multiplex PCR, lists solely in-frame clones and lacks some. The table includes roughly 120,000 clones, roughly 92% detected once. Sequenced input: CD4+ T cells sorted from blood. Receptor source: a human donor in good health.

V is TRBV5-6 and J is TRBJ2-5; no reliable D call. V was trimmed by 4 bases and J by 2 bases, leaving 9 bases between them. The CDR3 has 13 residues. Germline V lookup: CDR1 SGHDT, CDR2 YYEEEE. CDR3 sequence (DNA): TGTGCCAGCAGCCAGACACAACAAGAGACCCAGTACTTC. It yields the protein CASSQTQQETQYF.

This chain connects TRBV4-1 to TRBJ2-3, with unresolved D. This CDR3 comprises 12 residues. The V gene lost 4 bases and the J gene lost 2 bases, with 4 bases spanning the gap. Germline assignment: CDR1 MGHRA and CDR2 YSYEKL. The CDR3 bases are TGCGCCAGCAGCCGCCCCACAGATACGCAGTATTTT. Translated: CASSRPTDTQYF.

The gene calls are TRBV19 and TRBJ2-5; TRBD1 matches at 7 bases. The V gene's germline CDR1 is LNHDA and CDR2 SQIVND (reference sequence). The CDR3 spans 17 residues. Trimming at V came to 4 bases and at J to 0 bases, leaving 11 bases not matched to a gene. The CDR3 sequence is CASSNIRKGQYQETQYF. The CDR3 DNA follows: TGTGCCAGTAGTAATATTCGGAAGGGACAGTACCAAGAGACCCAGTACTTC.

J is TRBJ2-5 and V is TRBV11-2, with D possibly matching TRBD1 (6 bases). This CDR3 has 14 residues. Looked up from germline, CDR1 is SGHAT and CDR2 is FQNNGV. Trimming left V 5 bases short and J 3 bases short, with 13 bases between. CDR3 loop: CASSAYRDKETQYF. The CDR3 nucleotides are TGTGCCAGCAGCGCGTACCGGGACAAAGAGACCCAGTACTTC.

The chain couples TRBV5-1 to TRBJ2-2, with D unresolved. CDR3 length equals 15 residues. Germline V CDR1 and CDR2: SGHRS, YFSETQ. V shed 3 bases and J shed 4 bases, with 13 bases lying between them. Here the CDR3 reads CASSSSTVTTGELFF. CDR3 sequence (DNA): TGCGCCAGCAGCTCCTCGACGGTTACCACCGGGGAGCTGTTTTTT.

V is TRBV5-1 and J is TRBJ1-6, with TRBD1 matching 10 bases. The length of the CDR3 is 15 residues. The junction had 6 bases not matched to a gene; V was cut back by 5 bases and J by 7 bases. The V gene's germline CDR1 is SGHRS and CDR2 YFSETQ. Written as DNA, the CDR3 is TGCGCCAGCAGTCCCGGGACAGGGGTAAATTCACCCCTCCACTTT. Translation: CASSPGTGVNSPLHF.

In DNA form, the CDR3 reads TGCGCCAGCGGCTCCGGGACAGGGCGAGAGACCCAGTACTTC. Translated: CASGSGTGRETQYF. This chain connects TRBV5-1 to TRBJ2-5, with TRBD1 matching over 9 bases. Trimming at V came to 7 bases and at J to 4 bases, leaving 8 bases not matched to a gene. Germline V gene sequence: CDR1 SGHRS, CDR2 YFSETQ. This CDR3 has 14 amino acids. The whole variable domain, filled in from reference TRBV5-1 and TRBJ2-5, reads KAGVTQTPRYLIKTRGQQVTLSCSPISGHRSVSWYQQTPGQGLQFLFEYFSETQRNKGNFPGRFSGRQFSNSRSEMNVSTLELGDSALYLCASGSGTGRETQYFGPGTRLLVL.

The CDR3 nucleotides are TGTGCCAGCAGCTTACTAGCGGGGTCACACACGCAGTATTTT. It translates to CASSLLAGSHTQYF. V and J are TRBV7-2 and TRBJ2-3; TRBD2 matches 9 bases. Germline V lookup: CDR1 SGHTA, CDR2 FQGNSA. The CDR3 length is 14 residues. With V trimmed by 2 bases and J by 9 bases, 6 bases remained unmatched.

The chain employs TRBV5-8 and TRBJ2-3; no reliable D call. The germline V and J ends were trimmed by 1 base and 1 base, with 10 bases remaining between them. Looked up from germline, CDR1 is SGHTS and CDR2 is YDEGEE. The CDR3 length is 15 residues. DNA for the CDR3: TGTGCCAGCAGCTTGATGGGCTTCGGCACAGATACGCAGTATTTT. It encodes CASSLMGFGTDTQYF.

The J gene is TRBJ2-1, the V gene TRBV6-1; 13 bases are a match to TRBD2. The V and J ends lost 5 bases and 8 bases, in that order; junction bases with no gene match: 6. The CDR3 has 15 residues. Germline loops: CDR1 MNHNS, CDR2 SASEGT. The CDR3: CASSRTSGSGDEQFF. As DNA, the CDR3 is TGTGCCAGCAGTCGGACTAGCGGGAGTGGGGATGAGCAGTTCTTC.

This chain links TRBV5-4 with TRBJ2-3; D gene uncertain. Germline CDR1 reads SGHNT; CDR2 reads YYREEE (reference sequence). There are 16 residues in the CDR3. V was trimmed by 4 bases and J by 2 bases, leaving 17 bases between them. CDR3 residues: CASSLESNQPTDTQYF. DNA of the CDR3: TGTGCCAGCAGCCTGGAGTCCAACCAACCCACAGATACGCAGTATTTT.

CDR3 residues: CASSPDLGSGQPQHF. For the CDR3, the DNA is TGTGCCAGCTCACCGGATTTGGGTTCGGGTCAGCCCCAGCATTTT. This sequence joins TRBV18 and TRBJ1-5; D gene ambiguous. Trimming pared 3 bases from V and 6 bases from J, leaving 15 bases between. CDR1 is KGHSH and CDR2 is LQKENI in the germline V gene. The CDR3 loop spans 15 amino acids.

The chain links TRBV20-1 to TRBJ1-1, with 9 bases lining up with TRBD1. The CDR3 is made up of 11 amino acids. J was trimmed by 11 bases and V by 5 bases; bases with no gene match: 6. Germline assignment: CDR1 DFQATT and CDR2 SNEGSKA (reference sequence). Here the CDR3 DNA reads TGCAGTGCTCGAGCCGGGACAGGGGCTTTCTTT. Translating it yields CSARAGTGAFF.

This rearrangement joins TRBV19 to TRBJ2-1; D tentatively reads TRBD1 or TRBD2 (5 bases each). Trimming took off 3 bases at V and 13 bases at J, with 10 bases between the two ends. The CDR3 is 11 amino acids. Germline-derived CDR1 and CDR2 are LNHDA and SQIVND (reference sequence). CDR3 sequence: CASSILGTQFF. The CDR3 coding sequence is TGTGCCAGTAGTATCTTGGGGACCCAGTTCTTC.

This clone showed up just once. The rearrangement links TRBV9 to TRBJ2-5; a weak D match, TRBD2 (5 bases). Looked up from germline, CDR1 is SGDLS and CDR2 is YYNGEE. V lost 4 bases to trimming and J lost 9 bases, with 16 bases between them. The CDR3 runs to 13 residues. CDR3 protein: CASSLTARAAQYF. In nucleotides, the CDR3 is TGTGCCAGCAGCCTAACCGCTAGAGCGGCCCAGTACTTC.

The chain is built from TRBV19 and TRBJ1-4; D remains unclear. The CDR3 runs 13 residues. Germline-derived CDR1 and CDR2 are LNHDA and SQIVND (reference sequence). Trimming removed 10 bases at V and 3 bases at J, with 12 bases between. The DNA for the CDR3 is TGTGCCACCCGGACGGCCCCTAATGAAAAACTGTTTTTT. Translating gives CATRTAPNEKLFF.

The CDR3 nucleotides are TGCAGCGTTCGACAGGGGGCCTACGAGCAGTACTTC. Its translation is CSVRQGAYEQYF. This sequence joins TRBV29-1 and TRBJ2-7, with TRBD1 identical over 9 bases. Germline V gene sequence: CDR1 SQVTM, CDR2 ANQGSEA. The CDR3 extends over 12 amino acids. V shed 5 bases, J shed 2 bases, and the junction held 1 base outside the gene matches.

The V call is TRBV5-1, the J call TRBJ2-3; D is unclear. CDR3 length equals 13 residues. The V and J ends lost 2 bases and 3 bases respectively, with 7 bases between them. CDR1 and CDR2 (germline): SGHRS, YFSETQ. The CDR3 nucleotides read TGCGCCAGCAGCTTAGGGCCGACAGATACGCAGTATTTT. This gives the protein CASSLGPTDTQYF. Based on the CDR3 plus reference TRBV5-1 and TRBJ2-3, the full variable domain is KAGVTQTPRYLIKTRGQQVTLSCSPISGHRSVSWYQQTPGQGLQFLFEYFSETQRNKGNFPGRFSGRQFSNSRSEMNVSTLELGDSALYLCASSLGPTDTQYFGPGTRLTVL.

The V gene is TRBV5-1, the J gene TRBJ1-1, with D maybe TRBD1 (6 bases). Trimming stripped 5 bases from V and 1 base from J, with 9 bases between. CDR3 length: 13 amino acids. Per the germline V gene, CDR1 is SGHRS and CDR2 is YFSETQ. Written as DNA, the CDR3 is TGCGCCAGCAGGAAGGACAGGAACACTGAAGCTTTCTTT. Protein sequence: CASRKDRNTEAFF.

The CDR3 reads CAKPGQRPDMNTEAFF. The CDR3 DNA follows: TGTGCTAAGCCGGGACAGAGACCGGACATGAACACTGAAGCTTTCTTT. This chain uses TRBV21-1 with TRBJ1-1; the D segment call TRBD1 is taken from the table without a DNA check. TRBV21-1 is shown as a pseudogene. This CDR3 is 16 amino acids long.

This clone has just a few counts. This chain connects TRBV30 to TRBJ1-1; no clear D. V was cut by 2 bases and J by 4 bases, with 8 bases left in between. CDR1 and CDR2 (germline): GTSNPN, SVGIG (reference sequence). The CDR3 is 12 residues long. The CDR3 reads CAWSSSGTEAFF. CDR3 sequence (DNA): TGTGCCTGGAGTTCTTCAGGCACTGAAGCTTTCTTT.

V and J are TRBV29-1 and TRBJ1-2; unclear D gene. The CDR3 runs to 11 residues. From germline, CDR1 is SQVTM and CDR2 ANQGSEA. Trimming removed 1 base at V and 5 bases at J, with 5 bases between. The CDR3: CSVEVGYGYTF. CDR3 coding DNA: TGCAGCGTTGAAGTAGGATATGGCTACACCTTC.

CDR3 nucleotide sequence: TGTGCCAGCTCACCACGCGGGAGTAATGATGAGCAGTTCTTC. This gives the protein CASSPRGSNDEQFF. The rearrangement links TRBV18 to TRBJ2-1; 7 bases map to TRBD2. The trim removed 1 base at V and 8 bases at J, leaving 5 bases unmatched. The CDR3 loop spans 14 amino acids. Germline V gene data show CDR1 as KGHSH and CDR2 as LQKENI.

V usage is TRBV9 and J usage is TRBJ1-1; 7 positions match TRBD1. The V and J ends lost 4 bases and 1 base, in that order; junction bases with no gene match: 16. CDR3 length: 18 residues. Germline loops: CDR1 SGDLS, CDR2 YYNGEE. The CDR3 here is CASSTRQGLPSKNTEAFF. The CDR3 bases are TGTGCCAGCAGCACCCGACAGGGATTGCCCTCCAAGAACACTGAAGCTTTCTTT.

Here the CDR3 DNA reads TGTGCCTGGTTTACTAGCGGGATCCGTGAGCAGTTCTTC. Protein product: CAWFTSGIREQFF. The chain carries TRBV30 and TRBJ2-1; TRBD2 matches 10 bases. This CDR3 contains 13 residues. Per germline, CDR1 GTSNPN and CDR2 SVGIG (reference sequence). V gave up 5 bases and J gave up 9 bases; unmatched junction bases: 7.

The rearrangement uses TRBV19 and TRBJ2-5; D tentatively fits TRBD1 or TRBD2 (5 bases each). Germline V gene sequence: CDR1 LNHDA, CDR2 SQIVND (reference sequence). Deletions cut 0 bases from V and 4 bases from J, with 12 bases between. The CDR3 is 15 amino acids. DNA for the CDR3: TGTGCCAGTAGTATAGATCAGGGACGGGGAGAGACCCAGTACTTC. Encoded protein: CASSIDQGRGETQYF.

The CDR3 DNA reads as TGCGCCAGCAGCGGTCAGACAGGCCTCTCCTACGAGCAGTACTTC. Its protein product is CASSGQTGLSYEQYF. The chain recombines TRBV5-1 with TRBJ2-7; a weak D match, TRBD1 (6 bases). Germline V CDR1 and CDR2: SGHRS, YFSETQ. The CDR3 consists of 15 residues. Trimming removed 4 bases from V and 0 bases from J, with 14 bases in between.

The V call is TRBV10-1, the J call TRBJ2-2; possible D gene TRBD1, 5 bases. The CDR3 has 13 residues. Germline V lookup: CDR1 WNHNN, CDR2 SYGVQD (reference sequence). The V gene lost 5 bases and the J gene lost 7 bases, with 11 bases spanning the gap. Here the CDR3 DNA reads TGCGCCAGCAGTCAGGGTCTGGTCGGGGAGCTGTTTTTT. Protein: CASSQGLVGELFF.

This clone was seen a single time. This sequence joins TRBV9 and TRBJ1-4, with unresolved D. Trimming removed 2 bases at V and 7 bases at J, with 12 bases between. The length of the CDR3 is 14 residues. Germline values: CDR1 SGDLS, CDR2 YYNGEE. CDR3 region: CASSVSLRGEKLFF. Here the CDR3 DNA reads TGTGCCAGCAGCGTTTCCCTAAGAGGTGAAAAACTGTTTTTT.